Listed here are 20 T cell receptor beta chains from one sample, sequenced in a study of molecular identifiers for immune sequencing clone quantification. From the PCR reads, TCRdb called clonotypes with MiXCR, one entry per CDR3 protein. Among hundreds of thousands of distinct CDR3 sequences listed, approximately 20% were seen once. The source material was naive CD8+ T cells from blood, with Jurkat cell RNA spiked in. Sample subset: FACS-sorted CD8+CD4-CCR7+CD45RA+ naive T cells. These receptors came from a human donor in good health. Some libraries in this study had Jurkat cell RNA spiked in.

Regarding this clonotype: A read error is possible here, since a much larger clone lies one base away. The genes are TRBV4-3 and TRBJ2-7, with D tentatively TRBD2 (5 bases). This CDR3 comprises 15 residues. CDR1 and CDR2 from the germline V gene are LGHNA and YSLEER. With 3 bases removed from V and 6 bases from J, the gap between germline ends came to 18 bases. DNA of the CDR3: TGCGCCAGCAGCCAGTACGACAAAGAGGGCTTCGAGCAGTACTTC. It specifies CASSQYDKEGFEQYF.

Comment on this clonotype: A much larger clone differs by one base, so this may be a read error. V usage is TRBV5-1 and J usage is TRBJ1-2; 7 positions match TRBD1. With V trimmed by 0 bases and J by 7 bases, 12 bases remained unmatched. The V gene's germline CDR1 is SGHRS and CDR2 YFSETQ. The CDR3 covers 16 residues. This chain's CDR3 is CASSLGFRDSNCGYTF. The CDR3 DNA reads TGCGCCAGCAGCTTGGGGTTCCGGGACAGCAATTGTGGCTACACCTTC.

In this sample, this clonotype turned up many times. CDR3 sequence: CASSQDGREVYF. CDR3 bases: TGCGCCAGCAGCCAAGATGGGCGGGAGGTTTACTTC. This rearrangement joins TRBV4-3 to TRBJ2-7; 8 nucleotides align to TRBD2. V gave up 0 bases and J gave up 13 bases; unmatched junction bases: 5. Per the germline V gene, CDR1 is LGHNA and CDR2 is YSLEER. The CDR3 covers 12 residues.

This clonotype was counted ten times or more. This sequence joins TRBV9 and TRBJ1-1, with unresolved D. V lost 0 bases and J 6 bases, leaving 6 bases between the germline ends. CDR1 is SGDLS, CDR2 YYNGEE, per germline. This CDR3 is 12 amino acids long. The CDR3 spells CASSVVTAEAFF. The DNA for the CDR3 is TGTGCCAGCAGCGTAGTGACCGCTGAAGCTTTCTTT.

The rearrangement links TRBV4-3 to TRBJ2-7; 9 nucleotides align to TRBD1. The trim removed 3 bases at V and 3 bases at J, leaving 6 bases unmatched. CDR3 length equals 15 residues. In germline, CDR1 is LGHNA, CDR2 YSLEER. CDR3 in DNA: TGCGCCAGCAGCCAGGGGACAGGGCCAAGCTACGAGCAGTACTTC. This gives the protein CASSQGTGPSYEQYF.

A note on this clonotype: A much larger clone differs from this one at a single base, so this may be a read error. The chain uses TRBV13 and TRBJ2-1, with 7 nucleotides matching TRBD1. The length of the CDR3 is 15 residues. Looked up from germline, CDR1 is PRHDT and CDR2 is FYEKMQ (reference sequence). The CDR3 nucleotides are TGTGCCAGCAGCCCAAGACAGGGCCCTTACAATGAGCGGTTCTTC. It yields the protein CASSPRQGPYNERFF.

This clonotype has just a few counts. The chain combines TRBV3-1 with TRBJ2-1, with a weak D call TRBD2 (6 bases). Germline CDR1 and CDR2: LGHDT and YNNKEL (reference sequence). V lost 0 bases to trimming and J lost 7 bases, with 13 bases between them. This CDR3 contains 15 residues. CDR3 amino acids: CASSQDPDSGNEQFF. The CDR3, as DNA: TGTGCCAGCAGCCAAGATCCCGATAGCGGTAATGAGCAGTTCTTC.

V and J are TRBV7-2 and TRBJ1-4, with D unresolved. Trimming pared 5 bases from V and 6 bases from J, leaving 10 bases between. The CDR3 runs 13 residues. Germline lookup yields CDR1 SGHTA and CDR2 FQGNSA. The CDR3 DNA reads TGTGCCAGCAGCCTATCGTTATATGAAAAACTGTTTTTT. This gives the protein CASSLSLYEKLFF.

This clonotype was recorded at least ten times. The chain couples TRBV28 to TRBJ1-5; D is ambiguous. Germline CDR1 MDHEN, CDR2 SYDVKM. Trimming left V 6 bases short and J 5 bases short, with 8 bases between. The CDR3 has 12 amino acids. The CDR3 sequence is CASSSYYQPQHF. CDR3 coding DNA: TGTGCCAGCAGCTCCTATTATCAGCCCCAGCATTTT. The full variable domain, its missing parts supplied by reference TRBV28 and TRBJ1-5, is DVKVTQSSRYLVKRTGEKVFLECVQDMDHENMFWYRQDPGLGLRLIYFSYDVKMKEKGDIPEGYSVSREKKERFSLILESASTNQTSMYLCASSSYYQPQHFGDGTRLSIL.

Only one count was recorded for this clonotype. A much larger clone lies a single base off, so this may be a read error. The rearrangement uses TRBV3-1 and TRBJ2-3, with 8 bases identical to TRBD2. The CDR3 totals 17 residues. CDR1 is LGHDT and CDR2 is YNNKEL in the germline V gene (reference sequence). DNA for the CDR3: TGTACCAGCAGCCAAGATCCGGCGGGGGGCAACACAGATACGCAGTATTTT. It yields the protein CTSSQDPAGGNTDTQYF.

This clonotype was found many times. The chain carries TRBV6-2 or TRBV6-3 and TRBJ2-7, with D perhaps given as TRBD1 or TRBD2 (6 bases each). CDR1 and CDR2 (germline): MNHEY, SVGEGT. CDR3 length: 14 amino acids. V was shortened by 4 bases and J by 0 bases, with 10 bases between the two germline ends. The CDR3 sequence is CASSSGAYSYEQYF. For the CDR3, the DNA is TGTGCCAGCAGTTCGGGGGCTTACTCCTACGAGCAGTACTTC.

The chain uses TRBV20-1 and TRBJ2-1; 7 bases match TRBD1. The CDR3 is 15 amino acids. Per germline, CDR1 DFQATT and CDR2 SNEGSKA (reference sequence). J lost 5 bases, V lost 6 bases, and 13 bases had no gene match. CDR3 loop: CSALRRGRGHNEQFF. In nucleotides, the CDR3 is TGCAGTGCCCTAAGAAGGGGAAGGGGGCACAATGAGCAGTTCTTC.

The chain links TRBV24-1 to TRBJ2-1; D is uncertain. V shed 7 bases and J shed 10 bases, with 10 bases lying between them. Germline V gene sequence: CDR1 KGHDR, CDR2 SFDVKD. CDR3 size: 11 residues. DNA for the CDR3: TGTGCCACCAGGGAAGGAGTCGAGCAGTTCTTC. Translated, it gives CATREGVEQFF.

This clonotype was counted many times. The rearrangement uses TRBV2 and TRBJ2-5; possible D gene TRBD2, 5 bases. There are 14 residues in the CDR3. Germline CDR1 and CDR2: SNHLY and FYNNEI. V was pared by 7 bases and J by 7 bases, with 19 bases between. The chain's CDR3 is CASTSGPRSGTQYF. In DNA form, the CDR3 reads TGTGCCAGCACTTCCGGCCCTAGAAGCGGGACCCAGTACTTC.

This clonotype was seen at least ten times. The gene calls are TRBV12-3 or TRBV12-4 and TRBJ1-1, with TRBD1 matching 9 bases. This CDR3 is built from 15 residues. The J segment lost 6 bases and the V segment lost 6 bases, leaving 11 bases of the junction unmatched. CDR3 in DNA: TGTGCCAGCAGGCAAACGGGACAGGGTAGCGCTGAAGCTTTCTTT. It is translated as CASRQTGQGSAEAFF.

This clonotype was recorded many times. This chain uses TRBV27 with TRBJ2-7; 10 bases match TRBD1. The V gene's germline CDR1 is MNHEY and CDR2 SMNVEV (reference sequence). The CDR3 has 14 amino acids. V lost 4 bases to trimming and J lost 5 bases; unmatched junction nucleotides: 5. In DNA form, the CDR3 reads TGTGCCAGCAGTTGGGGGACAGGGGTCGACGAGCAGTACTTC. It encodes CASSWGTGVDEQYF.

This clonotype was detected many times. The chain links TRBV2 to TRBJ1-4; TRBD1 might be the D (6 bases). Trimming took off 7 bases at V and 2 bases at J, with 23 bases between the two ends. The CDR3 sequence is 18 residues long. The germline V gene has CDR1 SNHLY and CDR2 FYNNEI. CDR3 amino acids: CASTHGPLQGLTNEKLFF. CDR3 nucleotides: TGTGCCAGCACCCATGGGCCACTGCAGGGGCTGACTAATGAAAAACTGTTTTTT.

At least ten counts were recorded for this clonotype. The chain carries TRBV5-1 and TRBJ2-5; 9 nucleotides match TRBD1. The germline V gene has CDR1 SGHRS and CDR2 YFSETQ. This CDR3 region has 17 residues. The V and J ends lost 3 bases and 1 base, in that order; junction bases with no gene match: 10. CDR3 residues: CASSWTDRGEAQETQYF. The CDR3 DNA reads TGCGCCAGCAGCTGGACGGACAGGGGTGAGGCCCAAGAGACCCAGTACTTC.

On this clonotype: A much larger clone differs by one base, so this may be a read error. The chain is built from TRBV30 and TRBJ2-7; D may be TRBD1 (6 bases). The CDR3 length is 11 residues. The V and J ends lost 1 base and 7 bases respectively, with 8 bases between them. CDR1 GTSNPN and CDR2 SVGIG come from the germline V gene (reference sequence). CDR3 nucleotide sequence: TGTGCCTGGAGTGGAGGGGGAGAGCAGTACTTC. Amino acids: CAWSGGGEQYF.

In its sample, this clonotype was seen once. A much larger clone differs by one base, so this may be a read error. CDR3 loop: CSVVVGQSLYNGQFF. The CDR3 region has the DNA TGCAGCGTTGTAGTGGGACAGTCCCTTTACAATGGGCAGTTCTTC. This sequence joins TRBV29-1 and TRBJ2-1; TRBD1 matches at 7 bases. This CDR3 contains 15 residues. Germline V gene sequence: CDR1 SQVTM, CDR2 ANQGSEA.